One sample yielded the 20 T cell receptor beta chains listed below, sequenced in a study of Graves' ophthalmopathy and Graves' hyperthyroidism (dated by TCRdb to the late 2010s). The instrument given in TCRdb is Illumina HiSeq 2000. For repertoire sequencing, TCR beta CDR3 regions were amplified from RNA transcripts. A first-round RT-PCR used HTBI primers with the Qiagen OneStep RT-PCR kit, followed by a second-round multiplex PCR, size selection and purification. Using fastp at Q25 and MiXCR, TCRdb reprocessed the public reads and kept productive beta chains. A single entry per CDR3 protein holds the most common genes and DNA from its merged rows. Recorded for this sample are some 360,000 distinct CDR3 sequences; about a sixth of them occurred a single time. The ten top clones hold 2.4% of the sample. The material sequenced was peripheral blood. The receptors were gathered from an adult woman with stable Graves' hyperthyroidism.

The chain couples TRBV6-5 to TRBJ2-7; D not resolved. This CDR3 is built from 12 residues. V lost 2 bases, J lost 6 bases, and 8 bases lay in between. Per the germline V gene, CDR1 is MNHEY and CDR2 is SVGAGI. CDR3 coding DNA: TGTGCCAGCAGTTACGGGATATTCGAGCAGTACTTC. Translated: CASSYGIFEQYF.

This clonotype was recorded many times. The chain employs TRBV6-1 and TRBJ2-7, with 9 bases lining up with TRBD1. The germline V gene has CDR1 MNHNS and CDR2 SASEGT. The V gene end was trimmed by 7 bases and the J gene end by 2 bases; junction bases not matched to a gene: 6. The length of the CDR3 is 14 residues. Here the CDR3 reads CASIEGTGPYEQYF. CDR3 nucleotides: TGTGCCAGCATCGAGGGGACAGGGCCCTACGAGCAGTACTTC.

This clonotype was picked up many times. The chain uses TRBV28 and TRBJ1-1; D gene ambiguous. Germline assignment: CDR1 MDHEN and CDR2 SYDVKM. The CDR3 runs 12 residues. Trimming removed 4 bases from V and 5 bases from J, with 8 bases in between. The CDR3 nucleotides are TGTGCCAGCAGTTCCAGCCCAACTGAAGCTTTCTTT. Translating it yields CASSSSPTEAFF.

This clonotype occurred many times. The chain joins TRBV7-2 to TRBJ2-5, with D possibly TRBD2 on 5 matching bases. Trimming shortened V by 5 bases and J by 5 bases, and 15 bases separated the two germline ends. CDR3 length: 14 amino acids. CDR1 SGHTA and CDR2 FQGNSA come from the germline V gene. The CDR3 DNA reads TGTGCCAGCAGCGTCGGGGATCCGCGGGAGACCCAGTACTTC. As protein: CASSVGDPRETQYF.

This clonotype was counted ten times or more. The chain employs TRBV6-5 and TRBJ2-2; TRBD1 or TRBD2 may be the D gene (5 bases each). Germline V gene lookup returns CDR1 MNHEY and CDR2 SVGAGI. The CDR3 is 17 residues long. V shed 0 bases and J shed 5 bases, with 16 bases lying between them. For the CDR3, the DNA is TGTGCCAGCAGTTACTCCATATGGGGGTTTGGGACCGGGGAGCTGTTTTTT. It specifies CASSYSIWGFGTGELFF.

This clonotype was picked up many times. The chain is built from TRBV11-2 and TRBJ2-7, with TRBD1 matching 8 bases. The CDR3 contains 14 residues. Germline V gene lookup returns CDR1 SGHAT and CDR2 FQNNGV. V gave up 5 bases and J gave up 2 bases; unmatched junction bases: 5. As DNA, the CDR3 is TGTGCCAGCAGCATGGGACAGGTAGCCTACGAGCAGTACTTC. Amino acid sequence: CASSMGQVAYEQYF. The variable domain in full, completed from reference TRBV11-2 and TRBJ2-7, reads EAGVAQSPRYKIIEKRQSVAFWCNPISGHATLYWYQQILGQGPKLLIQFQNNGVVDDSQLPKDRFSAERLKGVDSTLKIQPAKLEDSAVYLCASSMGQVAYEQYFGPGTRLTVT.

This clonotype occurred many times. The CDR3 spells CASSLGQGSYGYTF. The CDR3 DNA is TGTGCCAGCAGTTTAGGACAGGGTAGCTATGGCTACACCTTC. The rearrangement uses TRBV28 and TRBJ1-2, with 8 positions matching TRBD1. Trimming took 2 bases from V and 4 from J; bases not matched to a gene: 3. CDR3 length: 14 amino acids. From germline, CDR1 is MDHEN and CDR2 SYDVKM.

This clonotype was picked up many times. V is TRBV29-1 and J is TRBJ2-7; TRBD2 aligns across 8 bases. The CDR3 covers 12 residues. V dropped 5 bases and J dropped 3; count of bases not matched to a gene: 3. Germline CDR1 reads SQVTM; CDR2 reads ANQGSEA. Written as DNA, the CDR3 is TGCAGCGTTTCCGGGACTAGCTACGAGCAGTACTTC. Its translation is CSVSGTSYEQYF.

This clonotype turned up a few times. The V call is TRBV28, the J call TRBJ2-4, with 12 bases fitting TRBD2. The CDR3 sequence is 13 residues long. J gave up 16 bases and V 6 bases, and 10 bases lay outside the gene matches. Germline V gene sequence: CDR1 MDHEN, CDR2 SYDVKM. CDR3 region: CASSLRLAGEGYF. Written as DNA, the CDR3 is TGTGCCAGCAGCCTTAGACTAGCGGGAGAAGGTTACTTC. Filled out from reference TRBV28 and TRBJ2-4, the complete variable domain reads DVKVTQSSRYLVKRTGEKVFLECVQDMDHENMFWYRQDPGLGLRLIYFSYDVKMKEKGDIPEGYSVSREKKERFSLILESASTNQTSMYLCASSLRLAGEGYFGAGTRLSVL.

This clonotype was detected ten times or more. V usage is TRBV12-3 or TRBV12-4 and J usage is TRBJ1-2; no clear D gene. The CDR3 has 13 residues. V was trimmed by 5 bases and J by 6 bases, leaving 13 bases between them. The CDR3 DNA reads TGTGCCAGCAGTGCCTCCGTCCTGGATGGCTACACCTTC. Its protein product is CASSASVLDGYTF.

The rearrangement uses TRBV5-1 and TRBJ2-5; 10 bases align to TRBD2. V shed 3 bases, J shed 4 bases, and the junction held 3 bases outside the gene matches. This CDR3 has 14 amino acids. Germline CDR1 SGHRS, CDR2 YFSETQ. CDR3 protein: CASSYRLAGETQYF. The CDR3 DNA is TGCGCCAGCAGCTATAGACTAGCGGGAGAGACCCAGTACTTC.

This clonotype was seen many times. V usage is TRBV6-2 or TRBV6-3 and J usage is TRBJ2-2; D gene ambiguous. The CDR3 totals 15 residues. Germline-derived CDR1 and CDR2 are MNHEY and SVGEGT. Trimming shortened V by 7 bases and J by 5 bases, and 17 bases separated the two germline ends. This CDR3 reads CASIHGRTVTGELFF. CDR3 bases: TGTGCCAGCATCCATGGAAGGACGGTAACCGGGGAGCTGTTTTTT.

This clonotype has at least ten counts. Written as DNA, the CDR3 is TGTGCCTGGAGTGTCCTCACGGTCGATCAGCCCCAGCATTTT. This codes for CAWSVLTVDQPQHF. The chain employs TRBV30 and TRBJ1-5, with unresolved D. This CDR3 has 14 amino acids. Between the trimmed V and J ends, which lost 0 bases and 5 bases, there was a span of 11 bases. The germline V gene encodes CDR1 GTSNPN and CDR2 SVGIG (reference sequence).

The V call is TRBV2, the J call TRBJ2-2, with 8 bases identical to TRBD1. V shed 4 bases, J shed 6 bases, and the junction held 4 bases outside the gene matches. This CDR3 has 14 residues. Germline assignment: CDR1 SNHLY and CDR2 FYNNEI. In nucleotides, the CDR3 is TGTGCCAGCAGTGTACAGGGGGACCCCGGGGAGCTGTTTTTT. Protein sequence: CASSVQGDPGELFF.

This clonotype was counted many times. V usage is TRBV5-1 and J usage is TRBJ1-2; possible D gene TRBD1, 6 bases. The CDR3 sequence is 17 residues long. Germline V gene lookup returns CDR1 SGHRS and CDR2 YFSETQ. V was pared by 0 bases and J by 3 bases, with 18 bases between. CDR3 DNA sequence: TGCGCCAGCAGCTTGGCCGGGCGGGGGCGAGTGGACTATGGCTACACCTTC. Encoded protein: CASSLAGRGRVDYGYTF.

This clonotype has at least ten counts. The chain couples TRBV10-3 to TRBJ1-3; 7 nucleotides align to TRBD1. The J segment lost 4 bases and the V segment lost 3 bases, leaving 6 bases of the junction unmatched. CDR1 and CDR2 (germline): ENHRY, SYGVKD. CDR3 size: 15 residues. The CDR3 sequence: CAISDDRAPGNTIYF. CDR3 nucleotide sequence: TGTGCCATCAGTGATGACAGGGCTCCAGGAAACACCATATATTTT.

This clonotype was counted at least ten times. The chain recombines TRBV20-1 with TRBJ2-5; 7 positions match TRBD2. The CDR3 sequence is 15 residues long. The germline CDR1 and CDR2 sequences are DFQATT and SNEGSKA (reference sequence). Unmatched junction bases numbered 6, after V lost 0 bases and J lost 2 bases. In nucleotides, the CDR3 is TGCAGTGCTAGAGATTGGCTAGCGGTTCAAGAGACCCAGTACTTC. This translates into CSARDWLAVQETQYF.

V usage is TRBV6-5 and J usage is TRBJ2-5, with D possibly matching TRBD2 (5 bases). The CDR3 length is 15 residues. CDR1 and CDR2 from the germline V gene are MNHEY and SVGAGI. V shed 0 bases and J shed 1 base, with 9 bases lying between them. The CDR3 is CASSYSTRVQETQYF. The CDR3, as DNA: TGTGCCAGCAGTTACTCGACGCGGGTCCAAGAGACCCAGTACTTC.

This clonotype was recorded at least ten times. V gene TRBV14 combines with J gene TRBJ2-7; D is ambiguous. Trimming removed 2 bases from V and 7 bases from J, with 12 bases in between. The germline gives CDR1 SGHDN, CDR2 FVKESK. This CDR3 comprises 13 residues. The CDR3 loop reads CASSQFPSLEQYF. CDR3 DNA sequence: TGTGCCAGCAGCCAATTCCCCTCGCTGGAGCAGTACTTC.

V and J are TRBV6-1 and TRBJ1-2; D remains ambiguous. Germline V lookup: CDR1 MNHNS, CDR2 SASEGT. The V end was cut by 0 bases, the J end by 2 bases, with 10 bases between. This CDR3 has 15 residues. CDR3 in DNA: TGTGCCAGCAGTGAAGCGTACGGGGTAAACTATGGCTACACCTTC. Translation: CASSEAYGVNYGYTF.